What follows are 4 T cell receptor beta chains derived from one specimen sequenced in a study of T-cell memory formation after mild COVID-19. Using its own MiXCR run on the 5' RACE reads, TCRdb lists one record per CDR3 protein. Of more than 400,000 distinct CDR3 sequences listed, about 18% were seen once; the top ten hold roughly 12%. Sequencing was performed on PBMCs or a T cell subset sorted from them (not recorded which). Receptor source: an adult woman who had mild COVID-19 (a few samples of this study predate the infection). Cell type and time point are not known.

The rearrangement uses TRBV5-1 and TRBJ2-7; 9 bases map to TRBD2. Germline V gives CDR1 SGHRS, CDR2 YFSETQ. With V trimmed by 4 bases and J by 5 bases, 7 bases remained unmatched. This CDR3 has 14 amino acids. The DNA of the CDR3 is TGCGCCAGCAGCCTAGGGACTAGCATCCACGAGCAGTACTTC. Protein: CASSLGTSIHEQYF.

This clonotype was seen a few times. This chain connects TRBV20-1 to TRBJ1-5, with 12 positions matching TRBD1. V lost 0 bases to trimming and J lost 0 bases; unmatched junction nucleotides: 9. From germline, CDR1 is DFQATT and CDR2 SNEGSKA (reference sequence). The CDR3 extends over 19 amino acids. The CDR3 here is CSAREYPGQGAPSNQPQHF. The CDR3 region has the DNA TGCAGTGCTAGAGAATACCCGGGACAGGGGGCCCCTAGCAATCAGCCCCAGCATTTT.

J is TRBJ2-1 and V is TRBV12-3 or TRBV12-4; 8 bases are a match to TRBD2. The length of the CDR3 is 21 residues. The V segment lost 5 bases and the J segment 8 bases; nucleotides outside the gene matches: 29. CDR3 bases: TGTGCCAGCAGTCTCCTCTTACCGGGACGGGAGGGCCGTCTCCTCATTGATGAGCAGTTCTTC. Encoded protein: CASSLLLPGREGRLLIDEQFF.

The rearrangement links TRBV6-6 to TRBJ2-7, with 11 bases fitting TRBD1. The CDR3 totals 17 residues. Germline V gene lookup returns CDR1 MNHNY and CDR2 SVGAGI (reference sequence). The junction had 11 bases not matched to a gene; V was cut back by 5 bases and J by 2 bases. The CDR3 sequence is CASSKGQGVRGTYEQYF. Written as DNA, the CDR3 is TGTGCCAGCAGTAAGGGACAGGGGGTAAGGGGGACCTACGAGCAGTACTTC.